This T cell receptor beta chain was retrieved from a study of blood T cell repertoires in COVID-19. About the study: COVID-19 samples, acute and convalescent, were from the United States, Italy and Spain.

This clone has only one observation. The repertoire was sequenced with immunoSEQ multiplex PCR; TCRdb's copy has only in-frame clones and lacks some. The sample has 150,000 to 200,000 clones, under 85% seen once. The CDR3 is 14 residues long. Sequencing input: peripheral blood. The receptor was isolated from a woman of 80 years or more with acute or convalescent COVID-19. The chain carries TRBV21-1 and TRBJ1-3. TRBV21-1 represents a pseudogene. The CDR3 DNA reads TGTGCCAGGAGGAGACCGAACTCTGGAAACACCATATATTTT. It yields the protein CARRRPNSGNTIYF.